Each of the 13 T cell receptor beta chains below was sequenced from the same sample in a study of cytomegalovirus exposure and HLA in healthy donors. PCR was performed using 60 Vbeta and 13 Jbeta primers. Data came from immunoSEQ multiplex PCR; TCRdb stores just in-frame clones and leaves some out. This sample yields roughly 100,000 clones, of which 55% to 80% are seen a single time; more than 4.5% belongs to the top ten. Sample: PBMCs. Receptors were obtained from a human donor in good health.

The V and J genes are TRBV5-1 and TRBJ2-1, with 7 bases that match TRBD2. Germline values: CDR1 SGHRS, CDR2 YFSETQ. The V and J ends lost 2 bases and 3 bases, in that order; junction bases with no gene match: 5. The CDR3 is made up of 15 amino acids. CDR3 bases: TGCGCCAGCAGCTTCCTAGCGGAGTACTACAATGAGCAGTTCTTC. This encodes CASSFLAEYYNEQFF.

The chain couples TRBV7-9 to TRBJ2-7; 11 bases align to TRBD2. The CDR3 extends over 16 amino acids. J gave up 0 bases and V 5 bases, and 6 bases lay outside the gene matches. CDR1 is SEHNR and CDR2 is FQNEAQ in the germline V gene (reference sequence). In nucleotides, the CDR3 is TGTGCCAGCAGCCCCTCAGGGACTAGCGGCTCCTACGAGCAGTACTTC. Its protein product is CASSPSGTSGSYEQYF.

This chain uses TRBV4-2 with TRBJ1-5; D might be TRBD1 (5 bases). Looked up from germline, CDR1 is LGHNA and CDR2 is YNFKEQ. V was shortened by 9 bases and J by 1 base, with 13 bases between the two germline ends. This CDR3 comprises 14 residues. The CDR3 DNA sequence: TGTGCCAGTAGTACAGGTACCAGCAATCAGCCCCAGCATTTT. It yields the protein CASSTGTSNQPQHF.

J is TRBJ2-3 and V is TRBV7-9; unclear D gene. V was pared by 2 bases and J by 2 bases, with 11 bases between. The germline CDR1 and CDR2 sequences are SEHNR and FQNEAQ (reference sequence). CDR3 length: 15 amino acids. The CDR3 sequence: CASSLKTAITDTQYF. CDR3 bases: TGTGCCAGCAGCTTAAAAACCGCGATCACAGATACGCAGTATTTT.

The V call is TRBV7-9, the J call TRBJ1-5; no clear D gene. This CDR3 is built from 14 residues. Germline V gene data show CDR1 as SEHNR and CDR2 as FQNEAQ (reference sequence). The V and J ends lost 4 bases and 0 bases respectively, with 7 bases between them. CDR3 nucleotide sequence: TGTGCCAGCAGCTCCGTTTTTAGCAATCAGCCCCAGCATTTT. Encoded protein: CASSSVFSNQPQHF.

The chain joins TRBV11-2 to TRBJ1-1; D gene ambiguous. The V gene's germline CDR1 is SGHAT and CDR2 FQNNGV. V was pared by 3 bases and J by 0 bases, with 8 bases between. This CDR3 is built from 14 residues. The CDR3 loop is CASSFQVLNTEAFF. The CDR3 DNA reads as TGTGCCAGCAGCTTTCAGGTTTTGAACACTGAAGCTTTCTTT.

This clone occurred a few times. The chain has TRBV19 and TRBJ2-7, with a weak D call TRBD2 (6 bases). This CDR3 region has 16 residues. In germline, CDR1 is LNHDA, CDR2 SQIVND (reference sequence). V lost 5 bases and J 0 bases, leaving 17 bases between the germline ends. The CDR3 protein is CASSGGVGGASYEQYF. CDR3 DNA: TGTGCCAGTAGTGGAGGGGTGGGGGGAGCCTCCTACGAGCAGTACTTC.

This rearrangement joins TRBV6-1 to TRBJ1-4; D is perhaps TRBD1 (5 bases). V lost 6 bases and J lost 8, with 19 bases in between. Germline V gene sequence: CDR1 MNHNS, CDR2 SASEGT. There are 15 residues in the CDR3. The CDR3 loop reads CASRLAQDPGEKLFF. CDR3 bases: TGTGCCAGCAGACTAGCACAGGACCCCGGAGAAAAACTGTTTTTT.

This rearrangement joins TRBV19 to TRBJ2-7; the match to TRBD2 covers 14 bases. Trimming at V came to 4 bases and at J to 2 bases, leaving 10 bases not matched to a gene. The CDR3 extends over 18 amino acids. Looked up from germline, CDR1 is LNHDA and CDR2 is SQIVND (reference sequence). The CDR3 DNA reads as TGTGCCAGTAGTACTAGACTAGCGGGAGGGCCAACAACCTACGAGCAGTACTTC. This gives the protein CASSTRLAGGPTTYEQYF.

The CDR3 is CASSQDRTGGHYGYTF. For the CDR3, the DNA is TGTGCCAGCAGCCAAGATCGAACAGGGGGGCACTATGGCTACACCTTC. The chain uses TRBV4-2 and TRBJ1-2, with 8 bases lining up with TRBD1. The ends lost 0 bases at V and 3 bases at J; junction bases unmatched: 6. CDR3 length: 16 residues. CDR1 is LGHNA, CDR2 YNFKEQ, per germline.

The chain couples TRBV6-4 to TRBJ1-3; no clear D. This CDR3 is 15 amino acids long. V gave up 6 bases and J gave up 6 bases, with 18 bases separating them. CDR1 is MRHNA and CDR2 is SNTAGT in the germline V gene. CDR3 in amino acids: CASSTLGGRKNTIYF. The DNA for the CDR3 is TGTGCCAGCAGCACCCTTGGAGGCAGAAAAAACACCATATATTTT.

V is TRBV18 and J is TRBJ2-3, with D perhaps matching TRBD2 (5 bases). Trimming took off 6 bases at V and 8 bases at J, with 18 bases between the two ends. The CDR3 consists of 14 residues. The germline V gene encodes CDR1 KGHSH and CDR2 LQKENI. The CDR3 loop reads CASSPQDYPGTQYF. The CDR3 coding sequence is TGTGCCAGCTCTCCGCAAGACTACCCCGGTACGCAGTATTTT.

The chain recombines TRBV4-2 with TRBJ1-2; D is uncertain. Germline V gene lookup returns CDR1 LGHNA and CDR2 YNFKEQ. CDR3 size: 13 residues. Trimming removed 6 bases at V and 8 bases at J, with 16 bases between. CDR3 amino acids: CASRDSAAGGYTF. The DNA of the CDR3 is TGTGCCAGCAGGGACTCAGCGGCAGGAGGCTACACCTTC.